This TCR beta chain was sequenced in a study of blood T cell repertoires in COVID-19. Study at large: Sources were T cells, B-cell-depleted T cells, or PBMCs; the material itself was cDNA or gDNA.

The data were produced by immunoSEQ multiplex PCR, yet TCRdb's version contains in-frame clones alone and is incomplete. The sample holds roughly 440,000 clones, approximately 90% seen once. The germline V gene encodes CDR1 SGHAT and CDR2 FQNNGV. V shed 7 bases and J 7 bases; nucleotides not matched to a gene: 16. This CDR3 is 16 amino acids long. The sequencing input was peripheral blood. The chain combines TRBV11-2 with TRBJ2-3, with 8 bases aligning to TRBD2. This clonotype was obtained from a woman between 50 and 59 years old with COVID-19, enrolled during active disease. CDR3 protein: CASIYPGGGPRNTQYF. The CDR3 DNA sequence: TGTGCCAGCATCTACCCGGGCGGGGGGCCTCGGAATACGCAGTATTTT. Supplemented by reference TRBV11-2 and TRBJ2-3, the full variable domain reads EAGVAQSPRYKIIEKRQSVAFWCNPISGHATLYWYQQILGQGPKLLIQFQNNGVVDDSQLPKDRFSAERLKGVDSTLKIQPAKLEDSAVYLCASIYPGGGPRNTQYFGPGTRLTVL.